One T cell receptor beta chain is described in this entry. The record originates from a study of shared T cell receptors in the human thymus. The CDR3 sequence is 18 residues long. Germline V gene sequence: CDR1 SGHDT, CDR2 YYEEEE. J gave up 4 bases and V 2 bases, and 7 bases lay outside the gene matches. Sequencing was performed with immunoSEQ multiplex PCR; in TCRdb, only in-frame clones are kept and a portion is missing. The sample has about 660,000 clones, about 87% seen once. This sample was also put to use in a study of human thymus T cells. From that second work: Resections were taken during corrective heart surgery, and the thymus tissue came from these. Repertoires from thymus and blood appeared to show biased V and J gene usage. Unrelated people showed highly overlapping thymic repertoires, related research reported.

The rearrangement uses TRBV5-6 and TRBJ2-6; 12 positions agree with TRBD1. The receptor was derived from a boy in the first two years of life with a congenital heart defect. Sequenced: thymocytes. The CDR3 protein is CASSFGGQGAWGANVLTF. The CDR3 DNA sequence: TGTGCCAGCAGCTTTGGGGGACAGGGGGCGTGGGGGGCCAACGTCCTGACTTTC.